Given below is one T cell receptor beta chain in context. Germline V gene data show CDR1 as LNHNV and CDR2 as YYDKDF (reference sequence). This CDR3 is built from 14 residues. V lost 0 bases to trimming and J lost 4 bases, with 7 bases between them. Replicate PCRs for sorted subsets used about 200 ng DNA; this equaled about 30,000 T cell genomes. Original handling: Junction-only sequences produced by ImmunoSEQ had no quality scores, so filtering differed. This table comes from immunoSEQ multiplex PCR, and its TCRdb copy is limited to in-frame clones, with some not included. The V and J calls and clone size were taken over from that table, and D and trimming were inferred from the DNA. The sample consists of around 700,000 clones, around 72% of them appearing once. The data were obtained in a study of shared clonotypes between healthy human individuals.

This TCR came from a woman in her 30s in good health. Material for sequencing was memory CD4+ T cells sorted from blood. Regarding subset: CD45RA-negative fraction. The genes are TRBV15 and TRBJ1-5; D not certain. CDR3 sequence (DNA): TGTGCCACCAGCAGAGAGGTCCCGAATCAGCCCCAGCATTTT. Residues: CATSREVPNQPQHF.